The next 16 T cell receptor beta chains were all read from a single sample in a study of T cells in Graves' hyperthyroidism and ophthalmopathy. Amplification targeted TCR beta CDR3 regions from RNA transcripts. HTBI primers were employed in a first-round RT-PCR of the TCR CDR3. TCRdb fed the multiplex PCR reads into MiXCR, producing one record per CDR3 protein. The sample includes approximately 600,000 distinct CDR3 sequences, 20% to 25% seen only once; the top ten take under 35%. The sequenced material came from blood. The receptors here all came from a young man with Graves' ophthalmopathy.

In its sample, this clonotype was seen a few times. The rearrangement links TRBV5-5 to TRBJ1-1, with D possibly matching TRBD1 (6 bases). Germline assignment: CDR1 SGHKS and CDR2 YYEKEE (reference sequence). This CDR3 is 13 amino acids long. V was trimmed by 2 bases and J by 4 bases, leaving 9 bases between them. The CDR3 DNA sequence: TGTGCCAGCAGCTTCAGGGGTCTCACTGAAGCTTTCTTT. This codes for CASSFRGLTEAFF.

This clonotype was detected only a few times. The CDR3 spells CASSATTILASVSGQYF. In nucleotides, the CDR3 is TGTGCCAGCAGCGCTACGACGATTCTAGCATCGGTATCGGGGCAGTACTTC. This chain links TRBV11-2 with TRBJ2-7, with D possibly TRBD2 on 5 matching bases. The CDR3 spans 17 residues. Between the trimmed V and J ends, which lost 5 bases and 9 bases, there was a span of 29 bases. Per germline, CDR1 SGHAT and CDR2 FQNNGV.

This clonotype was observed a single time. The V gene is TRBV7-9, the J gene TRBJ2-2, with 9 bases lining up with TRBD2. The CDR3 has 15 amino acids. Germline trimming cut 5 bases from V and 7 bases from J; bases unmatched to any gene: 8. Germline V gene data show CDR1 as SEHNR and CDR2 as FQNEAQ (reference sequence). As DNA, the CDR3 is TGTGCCAGCAGCAAGATAGCGGGAGAAGGCGGGGAGCTGTTTTTT. Its translation is CASSKIAGEGGELFF.

J is TRBJ1-4 and V is TRBV5-5, with D maybe TRBD1 (6 bases). The CDR3 has 15 residues. The V end lost 8 bases, the J end lost 0 bases, and 14 bases lay between the germline ends. Germline lookup yields CDR1 SGHKS and CDR2 YYEKEE (reference sequence). CDR3 amino acids: CASKRQASTNEKLFF. CDR3 DNA: TGTGCCAGTAAACGACAGGCCTCAACTAATGAAAAACTGTTTTTT.

This clonotype was recorded at least ten times. The V gene is TRBV12-3 or TRBV12-4, the J gene TRBJ2-7; 15 bases align to TRBD2. The CDR3 covers 17 residues. Trimming took 4 bases from V and 1 from J; bases not matched to a gene: 5. In DNA form, the CDR3 reads TGTGCCAGCAGTTCGGGGACTAGCGGGAGGAAATCCTACGAGCAGTACTTC. Translation: CASSSGTSGRKSYEQYF.

This clonotype was picked up many times. V is TRBV20-1 and J is TRBJ2-1; TRBD2 agrees at 11 bases. The CDR3 runs 14 residues. V was pared by 7 bases and J by 7 bases, with 9 bases of the junction left unmatched. Germline assignment: CDR1 DFQATT and CDR2 SNEGSKA (reference sequence). Here the CDR3 DNA reads TGCAGTGTACCGGGACTAGCGGAAAGAAATGAGCAGTTCTTC. Translated: CSVPGLAERNEQFF.

This clonotype showed up just a few times. It is likely a read error, because the conserved phenylalanine at the end of the CDR3 is missing. The CDR3 nucleotides read TGTGCCATGGAGAGCGGGACCTCCTACGAGCAGTACCTC. Protein sequence: CAMESGTSYEQYL. The V gene is TRBV10-3, the J gene TRBJ2-7, with 7 bases matching TRBD2. J lost 0 bases, V lost 9 bases, and 5 bases had no gene match. From germline, CDR1 is ENHRY and CDR2 SYGVKD. The CDR3 length is 13 residues.

This clonotype turned up a few times. The chain carries TRBV10-3 and TRBJ2-7, with D perhaps matching TRBD2 (6 bases). V shed 4 bases and J shed 6 bases, with 10 bases lying between them. Germline CDR1 is ENHRY and CDR2 is SYGVKD. The CDR3 is 12 residues long. This CDR3 is CAISGGGIEQYF. Here the CDR3 DNA reads TGTGCCATCAGTGGAGGCGGGATCGAGCAGTACTTC.

Of note for this clonotype: Relative to the germline gene, one junction end is altered; a read error may explain this. The chain combines TRBV5-4 with TRBJ2-7, with 10 bases fitting TRBD1. CDR3 size: 14 residues. The V gene's germline CDR1 is SGHNT and CDR2 YYREEE (reference sequence). The CDR3 DNA follows: TGTGTCAGCAGCCCGACAGGGGGCATTTACGAGCAGTACTTC. Translated, it gives CVSSPTGGIYEQYF.

The chain couples TRBV7-3 to TRBJ2-1; 15 nucleotides line up with TRBD2. This CDR3 is 20 amino acids long. The germline CDR1 and CDR2 sequences are SGHTA and FQGTGA. The V gene end was trimmed by 2 bases and the J gene end by 1 base; junction bases not matched to a gene: 9. The CDR3 is CASSLAGGLAGGGSYNEQFF. The DNA of the CDR3 is TGTGCCAGCAGCTTAGCCGGGGGACTAGCGGGAGGCGGTTCCTACAATGAGCAGTTCTTC.

At least ten counts were recorded for this clonotype. J is TRBJ2-3 and V is TRBV20-1, with 14 bases lining up with TRBD2. V was clipped by 5 bases and J by 1 base; unmatched bases: 8. The CDR3 is 17 residues long. Germline lookup yields CDR1 DFQATT and CDR2 SNEGSKA (reference sequence). CDR3 nucleotide sequence: TGCAGTGCTCGCCGACTAGCGGGAGGGCGCCGCACAGATACGCAGTATTTT. Protein: CSARRLAGGRRTDTQYF.

This clonotype was observed a few times. The chain is built from TRBV3-1 and TRBJ1-1; a weak D match, TRBD1 (5 bases). Germline assignment: CDR1 LGHDT and CDR2 YNNKEL (reference sequence). The CDR3 has 17 residues. Trimming stripped 0 bases from V and 2 bases from J, with 16 bases between. The CDR3 protein is CASSQEASWGPNTEAFF. DNA for the CDR3: TGTGCCAGCAGCCAAGAAGCATCGTGGGGCCCAAACACTGAAGCTTTCTTT.

This chain uses TRBV5-8 with TRBJ1-2; no clear D. Germline V gives CDR1 SGHTS, CDR2 YDEGEE. The V end lost 3 bases, the J end lost 0 bases, and 18 bases lay between the germline ends. The CDR3 has 17 amino acids. The CDR3 loop is CASSSGYLGTSNYGYTF. The CDR3 region has the DNA TGTGCCAGCAGCTCGGGTTATTTGGGCACGTCTAACTATGGCTACACCTTC.

The sample holds a few counts of this clonotype. This chain links TRBV4-1 with TRBJ2-7; no clear D. V was cut by 2 bases and J by 2 bases, with 10 bases left in between. The CDR3 is 14 amino acids. Germline-derived CDR1 and CDR2 are MGHRA and YSYEKL. CDR3 loop: CASSQSLPPYEQYF. Here the CDR3 DNA reads TGCGCCAGCAGCCAAAGTTTACCTCCCTACGAGCAGTACTTC.

This clonotype occurred many times. This sequence joins TRBV20-1 and TRBJ2-7, with D perhaps TRBD1 (7 bases). CDR1 and CDR2 from the germline V gene are DFQATT and SNEGSKA (reference sequence). Trimming took off 1 base at V and 4 bases at J, with 14 bases between the two ends. CDR3 size: 14 residues. CDR3 protein: CSARVATGTYEQYF. DNA for the CDR3: TGCAGTGCTAGAGTAGCGACAGGGACTTACGAGCAGTACTTC.

As to this clonotype: Its ends do not fully match the called genes, so a read error is possible. This chain links TRBV5-1 with TRBJ2-1; the D is unclear. This CDR3 has 14 amino acids. Germline values: CDR1 SGHRS, CDR2 YFSETQ. DNA for the CDR3: TGTGCCAGCAGCGACGGCCCGGACTACAATGAGCAGTTCTTC. Protein sequence: CASSDGPDYNEQFF.